This TCR beta chain appears in the sequencing data of a study of T cells in Graves' hyperthyroidism and ophthalmopathy. The germline V gene has CDR1 SGDLS and CDR2 YYNGEE. Trimming stripped 4 bases from V and 2 bases from J, with 17 bases between. The CDR3 has 16 residues. Amplification targeted TCR beta CDR3 regions from RNA transcripts. A set of HTBI primers served as the primers for a first-round RT-PCR of the TCR CDR3. TCRdb passed the multiplex PCR reads through MiXCR, listing each CDR3 protein once. The table records hundreds of thousands of distinct CDR3 sequences, 14% of them present only once. The sample holds many counts of this clonotype.

The chain is built from TRBV9 and TRBJ2-3, with D perhaps being TRBD1 or TRBD2 (5 bases each). Sequencing input: blood. This receptor was taken from a woman aged 18 to 35 with Graves' hyperthyroidism. DNA for the CDR3: TGTGCCAGCAGCACCCCCGGGGAAGGGGCCACAGATACGCAGTATTTT. This encodes CASSTPGEGATDTQYF.